What follows describes a single T cell receptor (beta chain). V was pared by 3 bases and J by 10 bases, with 16 bases between. The CDR3 covers 15 residues. Per the germline V gene, CDR1 is SEHNR and CDR2 is FQNEAQ (reference sequence). The sample belongs to a study of blood T cell repertoires in COVID-19. Study information: Acute and convalescent COVID-19 samples came from the United States, Italy and Spain.

Produced via immunoSEQ multiplex PCR; TCRdb's table is partial and in-frame only. The data hold 150,000 to 200,000 clones, with about 92% observed a single time. This sequence was found in a man aged 55 to 70 with active or convalescent COVID-19. Sequencing used peripheral blood. This chain joins TRBV7-9 and TRBJ1-6, with D tentatively TRBD1 (6 bases). Here the CDR3 reads CASSLATGYDSPLHF. In nucleotides, the CDR3 is TGTGCCAGCAGCTTGGCTACAGGGTACGACTCACCCCTCCACTTT.